This T cell receptor beta chain was captured by sequencing in a study of blood T cells in healthy people across ages (dated by TCRdb to 2014 to 2015). The study in broad terms: In model experiments, template switching captured roughly one uniquely barcoded TCR beta cDNA molecule for every two T cells. Donors were grouped into four age groups: young (average roughly 15 years), middle-aged (over 35), aged (about 59) and long-lived (over 80). To avoid experimental bias, donors of different ages were spread randomly across the sequencing lanes. For two donors (one aged 18 to 30 and one aged 80 or older), the study analyzed two additional independent replicas of 1 million unique cDNA reads from the same blood draw. The study measured age-related changes in TCR beta repertoire diversity using deep sequencing normalized with unique cDNA molecular identifiers. The study at large found these results: Compared with the aged group, the long-lived group had more naive CD4+ T cells, fewer expanded clones and increased TCR diversity, suggesting age selection. The CMV infection status of donors was not known, potentially confounding age-related changes in expanded clonotypes. Since profiling was done on bulk unsorted PBMCs, naive and antigen-experienced compartments could not be conclusively compared. As age increased, observed TCR beta diversity per million T cells dropped in a roughly linear way, and a significant reduction was already evident by age roughly 40. Total diversity estimates from one million sequenced T cells were considered lower bounds and underestimates. A strong correlation was found between observed TCR beta diversity and the percentage of naive T cells measured by flow cytometry.

V lost 2 bases and J lost 6 bases, and the count of bases not matched to a germline gene is 5. Counted from cysteine to phenylalanine, this CDR3 has 16 amino acids. The DNA shown is the 48-base CDR3, in frame from base 1. CDR1 and CDR2, per the germline V gene, are MGHRA and YSYEKL. Libraries came from 5' RACE. Sequencing took place on an Illumina HiSeq 2500. A second PCR of roughly 7 to 11 cycles was performed with a sample-barcoded 5' primer and a J-beta primer mix. A unique molecular identifier was introduced onto each TCR beta cDNA molecule by a template-switch 5' adaptor carrying 12 random nucleotides. Each sample yielded at least 3 million CDR3-containing paired-end reads. First-strand cDNA synthesis was performed from all RNA using the Mint cDNA synthesis kit, with priming by a TRBC-specific oligonucleotide. All cDNA was treated with uracil-DNA glycosylase and then went through a first 18-cycle PCR with the universal primers M1SS and BC2_uni_R. Concerning the study's data processing: Each sample was normalized by randomly selecting 1 million high-quality reads, each carrying a distinct molecular identifier. Reads with shared molecular identifiers were discarded instead of being binned into consensus sequences. CDR3 identification, clonotype clustering and error correction used MiTCR with a Q25 quality threshold and the strictest error-elimination algorithm. Lower-bound total TCR beta diversity was estimated with a nonparametric unseen species model using Euler transformation. Using fastp at Q25 and MiXCR, TCRdb reprocessed the public reads and kept productive beta chains. Each CDR3 protein gets just one entry, which takes the most common genes and DNA from the rows behind it. The authors' filters were not applied to this entry. The sample table records about a million distinct CDR3 sequences; 51% of these occur just once. The top ten hold over 20% of the sample.

Details on this clonotype: It has no known antigen specificity. No quality values exist for individual bases; no much larger clone is one base distant.

Donors were 35 to 40 systemically healthy Caucasian individuals from Russia aged roughly 6 to 90 years. Roughly 11 milliliters of peripheral blood were drawn from each donor into EDTA-treated Vacutainer tubes. Ficoll-Paque density-gradient centrifugation was used to isolate PBMCs, with at least 6 million per sample. Trizol reagent was used to extract total RNA from the PBMCs, yielding at least 5.5 micrograms per sample. For every donor, an aliquot of PBMCs went through flow cytometry to measure the percentages of naive CD45RAhigh/CD27high T cells. Sequenced material: blood. The receptor comes from a woman between 55 and 75 years old in good health. Here the chain combines TRBV4-1 and TRBJ2-2; 11 bases in the junction line up with TRBD2. The bases read TGCGCCAGCAGCCAACTACTAGCGGGAGTTTCCGGGGAGCTGTTTTTT. The translation is CASSQLLAGVSGELFF.